The T cell receptor beta chain described here comes from a study of radiotherapy plus CTLA-4 blockade in lung cancer. In the study overall: Objective responses emerged in 15% to 20% of patients, and roughly 28% attained disease control. Study-level results: With interferon-beta, early dynamics of blood T cell clones were reported to best predict response. TCR clones from tumors expanded in blood after radiotherapy plus ipilimumab.

The study gave focal radiation plus ipilimumab CTLA-4 blockade to patients with chemo-refractory metastatic non-small-cell lung cancer. Trimming removed 6 bases at V and 6 bases at J, with 11 bases between. The CDR3 sequence is 13 residues long. From germline, CDR1 is MNHEY and CDR2 SMNVEV (reference sequence). On this clone itself: Antigen specificity is unknown.

The assay was immunoSEQ multiplex PCR, and TCRdb's table has in-frame clones only and misses some. This sample yields tens of thousands of clones, of which 60% to 80% are seen a single time; 2% to 2.5% belongs to the top ten. The sequence derives from a human donor with non-small cell lung cancer whose response to radiotherapy plus ipilimumab could not be evaluated. This chain joins TRBV27 and TRBJ1-4, with D perhaps matching TRBD1 (5 bases). The sequencing used peripheral blood, collected from a patient treated with radiotherapy plus ipilimumab. The CDR3 region has the DNA TGTGCCAGCAGGAGTGGGGCCCATGAAAAACTGTTTTTT. Its protein product is CASRSGAHEKLFF.